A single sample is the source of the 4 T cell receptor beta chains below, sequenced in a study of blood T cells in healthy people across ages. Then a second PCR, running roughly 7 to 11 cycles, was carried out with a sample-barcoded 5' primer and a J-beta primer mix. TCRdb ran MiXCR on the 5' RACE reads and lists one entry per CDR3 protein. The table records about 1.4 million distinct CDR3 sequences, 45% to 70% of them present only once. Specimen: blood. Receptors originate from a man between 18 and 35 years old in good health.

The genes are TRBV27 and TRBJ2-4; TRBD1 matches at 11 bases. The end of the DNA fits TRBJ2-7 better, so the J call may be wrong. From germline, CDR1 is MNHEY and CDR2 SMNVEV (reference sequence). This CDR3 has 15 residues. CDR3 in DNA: TGTGCCAGCAGACTCGGACAGGGGGCACTGTACGAGCAGTACTTC. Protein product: CASRLGQGALYEQYF.

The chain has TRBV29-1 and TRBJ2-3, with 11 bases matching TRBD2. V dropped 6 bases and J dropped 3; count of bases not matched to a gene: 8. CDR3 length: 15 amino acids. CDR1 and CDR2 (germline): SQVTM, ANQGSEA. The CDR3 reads CSVDPGTSGTDTQYF. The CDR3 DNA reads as TGCAGCGTCGATCCTGGGACTAGCGGAACAGATACGCAGTATTTT.

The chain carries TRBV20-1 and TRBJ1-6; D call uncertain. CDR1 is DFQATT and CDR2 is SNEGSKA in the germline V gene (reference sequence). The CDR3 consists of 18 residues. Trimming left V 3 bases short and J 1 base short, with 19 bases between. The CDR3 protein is CSASSDFSFRSYNSPLHF. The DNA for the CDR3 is TGCAGTGCTAGTTCCGACTTCTCCTTTCGGTCCTATAATTCACCCCTCCACTTT.

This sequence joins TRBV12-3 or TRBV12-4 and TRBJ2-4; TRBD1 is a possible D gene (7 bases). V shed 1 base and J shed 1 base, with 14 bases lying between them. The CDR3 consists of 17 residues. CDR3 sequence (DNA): TGTGCCAGCAGTTTAGAGTCAGGGGGGTTTGCCAAAAACATTCAGTACTTC. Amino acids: CASSLESGGFAKNIQYF.